This T cell receptor beta chain was retrieved from a study of Ad26.COV2.S vaccination and SARS-CoV-2 variants (TCRdb year 2021). About the study as a whole: Vaccine-arm donors were drawn from COV1001, a multicentre, randomized, double-blind, placebo-controlled phase I-IIa trial of Ad26.COV2.S in healthy adults. Investigators did not know the trial group allocation while performing experiments and assessing outcomes. Trial participants were randomized into five groups of five, in which low-dose or high-dose Ad26.COV2.S was given once or twice, or placebo was given on both occasions. Ad26.COV2.S was administered intramuscularly at a dose of 5x10^10 or 1x10^11 viral particles, either as one shot or as two shots given 56 days apart. The TCR-sequenced set comprised approximately 32 samples: some 20 Ad26.COV2.S vaccine recipients, 5 placebo recipients and 8 SARS-CoV-2 convalescent individuals. Sequencing of the TCRbeta repertoire served to evaluate the specificity and breadth of SARS-CoV-2-reactive T cell receptors following Ad26.COV2.S vaccination.

V has 3 bases trimmed and J has 3 bases trimmed; junction bases matching no gene number 4. The CDR3 covers 15 residues, taking in both the cysteine and the phenylalanine. Only CDR3 DNA remains: 45 bases, in frame from the first base. From a lookup of the germline V gene, CDR1 and CDR2 are SGHTA and FQGNSA. Explained via the paper, the treatment or condition label denotes: some 20 received Ad26.COV2.S at low or high dose, single or two shots; a few received placebo; per-sample allocation not given. For vaccine and placebo recipients, the sequenced repertoires came from samples collected on day 63 after the first injection. Between 29 July and 7 August 2020, Cohort 1b enrolled around 25 adults aged 18-55 years at one site in Boston, USA. As a vaccine, Ad26.COV2.S was a replication-incompetent adenovirus type 26 vector that expressed a prefusion-stabilized SARS-CoV-2 spike protein derived from the original Wuhan strain.

TCRbeta CDR3 regions were sequenced with the immunoSEQ Assay. After extraction, genomic DNA underwent amplification by bias-controlled multiplex PCR, followed by high-throughput sequencing. Per the original workflow: To quantify the absolute abundance of each unique TCRbeta CDR3 region, sequences were collapsed and filtered. Usable DNA was measured by amplifying reference genes present in all nucleated cells, and TCRbeta template counts were normalized to that usable DNA to estimate T cell fraction. Repertoire TCRs were annotated as SARS-CoV-2-specific when V gene, CDR3 amino acid sequence and J gene were exactly matched to a known reactive TCR set. MIRA supplied the reference SARS-CoV-2 TCR set, which was filtered for enrichment in COVID-19-positive ImmuneCODE repertoires so that public or cross-reactive TCRs were removed. Based on the MIRA antigens, annotated TCRs were further analysed at the level of specific ORF or position within ORF. Depth was the summed frequency of annotated unique rearrangements, while breadth was defined as annotated unique rearrangements over total unique productive rearrangements. Two-sided Wilcoxon rank-sum tests were applied when comparing TCR breadth between groups. TCRdb stores this immuneACCESS table with in-frame sequences only. Part of the clones is absent; in the studies checked, under half of the shortfall reflects unresolved V genes, and no reason is known for the rest. V and J calls and clone size are those listed in that table; D and trimming were worked out from the DNA. This sample holds 350,000 to 450,000 clones; approximately 85% were observed only once. The ten largest clones add up to approximately 3.5% of the sample.

As regards this clone: The antigen it recognizes is unknown. Per-base quality was not reported, and no clone a single base away is much larger than it.

What the study reported, not specific to this receptor: After vaccination, substantial breadth of spike-specific CD8+ and CD4+ T cell responses was reported. The study was not powered for comparison of responses between vaccine doses or regimens. The authors noted that total T cell responses may have been underestimated by the TCR breadth and depth analyses. Comparable non-spike TCR breadth was observed between vaccine and placebo recipients, consistent with only spike being contained in the vaccine. Spike-specific TCR breadth was higher in Ad26.COV2.S recipients than in placebo recipients (P = 0.0014).

The chain links TRBV7-2 with TRBJ2-3, with 9 middle bases fitting TRBD1. This clonotype was obtained from a person aged 18-60 years who received the Ad26.COV2.S COVID-19 vaccine or a placebo. The sample in question was peripheral blood, obtained in a trial of Ad26.COV2.S vaccine versus placebo. The sequence in DNA is TGTGCCAGCAGCTTCGGGACAGGGTATACAGATACGCAGTATTTT. Protein translation: CASSFGTGYTDTQYF.